This TCR beta chain is drawn from a study of CD8+CD57+ T cells in acquired aplastic anemia. As for the study in general: DNA from sorted CD4+ and CD8+ cells averaged around 3 ug. Healthy donor sequencing depth: roughly 10 million CD4+, fewer than 13 million CD8+ reads.

Germline CDR1 and CDR2: SEHNR and FQNEAQ (reference sequence). This CDR3 comprises 15 residues. Between the trimmed V and J ends, which lost 5 bases and 0 bases, there was a span of 14 bases. The table lists this clonotype with many counts. Profiling of TCR beta VDJ combinations and CDR3 sequences used genomic DNA as template. TCRdb passed the reads through MiXCR, listing each CDR3 protein once. Seen here are around 130,000 distinct CDR3 sequences, about 46% observed once, and the top ten hold about 2.5%. The receptor was derived from a human donor in good health, serving as a control. V gene TRBV7-9 combines with J gene TRBJ2-7; D possibly uses TRBD1 or TRBD2 (5 bases each). Sequencing input: sorted CD4+, CD8+, or CD8+CD57+ T cells (not recorded which) from PBMCs. The CDR3 DNA reads as TGTGCCAGCAGCCGGGGCACGGAGAGCTCCTACGAGCAGTACTTC. Residues: CASSRGTESSYEQYF. Variable domain in full (rest from reference TRBV7-9 and TRBJ2-7): DTGVSQNPRHKITKRGQNVTFRCDPISEHNRLYWYRQTLGQGPEFLTYFQNEAQLEKSRLLSDRFSAERPKGSFSTLEIQRTEQGDSAMYLCASSRGTESSYEQYFGPGTRLTVT.